This TCR beta chain was captured in a study of cytomegalovirus exposure and HLA in healthy donors. Study results and caveats: With later analysis, a missense DCLRE1C variant became linked to TCR beta V- and J-gene trimming. Prediction of most subjects' HLA-A and HLA-B alleles by TCR beta sequences was reportedly accurate. Further analysis, carried out later, found HLA-associated TCR beta chains more clonally expanded than equally common other chains. The study had only CMV serostatus as immune exposure information.

The PCR made use of 60 Vbeta and 13 Jbeta primers. Sequenced by immunoSEQ multiplex PCR; TCRdb stores in-frame clones only, minus some. The sample consists of approximately 100,000 clones, over 65% of them appearing once. The V gene's germline CDR1 is LGHNA and CDR2 YNFKEQ. The CDR3 length is 13 residues. V was trimmed by 5 bases and J by 7 bases, leaving 14 bases between them. In the case of this clone: The antigen remains undetermined.

This clonotype was obtained from a man between 60 and 75 years old in good health and CMV-seropositive. V gene TRBV4-2 combines with J gene TRBJ1-2; D gene uncertain. Sequenced sample: PBMCs. The CDR3 loop is CASSTKAGGGYTF. CDR3 sequence (DNA): TGTGCCAGCAGCACCAAAGCGGGAGGTGGCTACACCTTC.